The entry below gives a single TCR beta chain sequence along with its context. The target antigen is unknown. CDR1 SGDLS and CDR2 YYNGEE come from the germline V gene. The CDR3 has 16 amino acids. The V and J ends lost 7 bases and 3 bases, in that order; junction bases with no gene match: 11. This specimen comes from a study of graft-versus-host responses after intestinal transplantation. Study information: Recipients had multivisceral, liver-intestinal, or isolated intestinal transplants. The whole recipient group had anti-thymocyte globulin induction followed by tacrolimus and steroids for two to three years. Study results and caveats: Recipient marrow harbored GvH clones, some of which surfaced first in ileum or blood. Circulating GvH clones peaking coincided with falling HvG clones soon after transplant.

Repertoires were generated with immunoSEQ multiplex PCR, while TCRdb's copy carries only in-frame clones and drops some. The top ten clones hold 0.5% to 0.7% of a sample with approximately 49,000 clones, around 92% of them seen once. The material sequenced was unstimulated CD4+ T cells sorted from spleen or lymph node cells, taken before transplant. The origin of this receptor is a human donor who was the organ donor for an intestinal transplant. The J gene is TRBJ2-2, the V gene TRBV9, with TRBD2 identical over 8 bases. CDR3 DNA: TGTGCCAGCGGCCGGGGGGGCAATCTCTACACCGGGGAGCTGTTTTTT. It yields the protein CASGRGGNLYTGELFF.